The clone carrying this T cell receptor (beta chain) was seen once. Its antigen is unknown. Trimming left V 2 bases short and J 3 bases short, with 14 bases between. The CDR3 is 15 amino acids. Germline V gives CDR1 MDHEN, CDR2 SYDVKM. The source of the sample is a study of cytomegalovirus exposure and HLA in healthy donors. Study-level points and caveats: Most CMV-associated TCR beta chains were later found to appear HLA-restricted.

PCR primers comprised 60 Vbeta and 13 Jbeta primers. Method: immunoSEQ multiplex PCR; TCRdb's copy keeps in-frame clones and lacks some. The data hold 90,000 or so clones, with around 76% observed a single time. The chain is built from TRBV28 and TRBJ2-7; a weak D match, TRBD1 (6 bases). This clonotype was sampled from a young man in good health and CMV-seropositive. Sequencing was performed on PBMCs. For the CDR3, the DNA is TGTGCCAGCAGTTTACCCCGGGACACCTACTACGAGCAGTACTTC. Its translation: CASSLPRDTYYEQYF.